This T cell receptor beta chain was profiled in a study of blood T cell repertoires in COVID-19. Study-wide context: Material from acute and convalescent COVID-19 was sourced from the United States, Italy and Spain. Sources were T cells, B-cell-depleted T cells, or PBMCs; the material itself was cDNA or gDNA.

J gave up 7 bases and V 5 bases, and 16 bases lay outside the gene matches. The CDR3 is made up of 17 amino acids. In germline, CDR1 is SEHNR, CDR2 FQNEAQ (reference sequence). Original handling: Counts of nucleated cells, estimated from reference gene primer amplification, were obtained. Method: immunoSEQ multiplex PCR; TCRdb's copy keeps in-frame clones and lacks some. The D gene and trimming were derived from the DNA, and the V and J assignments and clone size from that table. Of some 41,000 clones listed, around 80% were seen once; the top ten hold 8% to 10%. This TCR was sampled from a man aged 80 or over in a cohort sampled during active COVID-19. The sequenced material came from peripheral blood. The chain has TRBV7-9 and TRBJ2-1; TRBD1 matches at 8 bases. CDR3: CASSPLLRQGNRNEQFF. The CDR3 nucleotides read TGTGCCAGCAGCCCTCTACTAAGACAGGGGAATCGAAATGAGCAGTTCTTC. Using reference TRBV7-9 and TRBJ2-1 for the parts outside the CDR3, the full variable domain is DTGVSQNPRHKITKRGQNVTFRCDPISEHNRLYWYRQTLGQGPEFLTYFQNEAQLEKSRLLSDRFSAERPKGSFSTLEIQRTEQGDSAMYLCASSPLLRQGNRNEQFFGPGTRLTVL.